The rows below give T cell receptor beta chains drawn from one sample of a study of T cells expressing NK-cell markers. With the 5' RACE reads reprocessed, TCRdb shows one record per CDR3 protein and no DNA. The sample has about 540,000 distinct CDR3 sequences. The sequencing sample was made of blood T cells: a sorted CD56 or NKG2C T cell subset, CD4+ or CD8+ T cells, or bulk PBMC T cells (not recorded which). These receptor sequences come from a man aged 18 to 30 in good health. The CDR3 runs from the conserved cysteine through the conserved F or W.

v_call	j_call	cdr3_aa
TRBV12-3/TRBV12-4	TRBJ1-1	CASRPGGARFKEAFF
TRBV10-3	TRBJ2-5	CAIGAPTRETQYF
TRBV29-1	TRBJ1-1	CSVEDSRLNTEAFF
TRBV4-2	TRBJ1-2	CASSQGAFSQGAYGYTF
TRBV28	TRBJ2-7	CASSSNRDSLKKSSYEQYF
TRBV9	TRBJ2-2	CASTVDPQTGELFF
TRBV6-1	TRBJ2-1	CASQPLSSYNEQFF
TRBV4-3	TRBJ2-5	CASSPTGQGAYETQYF
TRBV29-1	TRBJ2-4	CSVSQGGNIQYF
TRBV6-5	TRBJ2-1	CASSFHPVESSYNEQFF
TRBV29-1	TRBJ2-7	CSVKGGGRADIYEQYF
TRBV7-8	TRBJ2-2	CASSRTGNAGELFF
TRBV29-1	TRBJ2-1	CSVAQQVGNEQFF
TRBV4-1	TRBJ1-1	CASSQVIGTGRPEAFF
TRBV5-1	TRBJ2-1	CASSLDGTSGRRSNEQFF
TRBV29-1	TRBJ2-7	CSVLRDRGHEQYF
TRBV4-2	TRBJ1-1	CASSQDRGGVGEAFF
TRBV5-1	TRBJ2-1	CASSLAFGTPNSYNEQFF
TRBV4-2	TRBJ2-1	CASSQPWGAAGSGNEQFF
TRBV2	TRBJ2-3	CASRDTSGSLTDTQYF
TRBV12-3/TRBV12-4	TRBJ2-1	CASIFTRGSKQFF
TRBV4-3	TRBJ2-7	CASSQEGFRDIDEQYF
TRBV5-1	TRBJ2-5	CASSLMNAGVWETQYF
TRBV11-2	TRBJ2-7	CASSYKPPGQGWSPYEQYF
TRBV12-3/TRBV12-4	TRBJ1-3	CASNWGIPGNTIYF
TRBV2	TRBJ2-7	CASITGTGHTYEQYF
TRBV7-2	TRBJ1-1	CASSLMTGTNTEAFF
TRBV24-1	TRBJ2-3	CATSETGLLDTQYF
TRBV18	TRBJ2-2	CASSPRSSETGYTGELFF
TRBV12-5	TRBJ1-6	CASGLGQSSYNSPLHF
TRBV4-3	TRBJ2-2	CASSQDWDRVSGELFF
TRBV29-1	TRBJ2-5	CSVELAGVGGTQYF
TRBV20-1	TRBJ2-7	CSANQLAGDLEQYF
TRBV12-3/TRBV12-4	TRBJ2-3	CASSVKSPADTQYF
TRBV4-3	TRBJ2-7	CASSHTTSSSHEQYF
TRBV7-2	TRBJ2-1	CASSLAGGPINEQFF
TRBV29-1	TRBJ2-7	CSARQGASGEQYF
TRBV4-1	TRBJ1-6	CASSQEVGMLSPLHF
TRBV12-3/TRBV12-4	TRBJ2-7	CASTPQGTSGPSYEQYF
TRBV5-1	TRBJ2-1	CASSFFSGSDEQFF
TRBV7-6	TRBJ1-1	CASSPDPMRNTEAFF
TRBV29-1	TRBJ1-2	CSVGTGEGYTF
TRBV12-3/TRBV12-4	TRBJ2-7	CASSLGQGSYEQYF
TRBV12-3/TRBV12-4	TRBJ1-4	CASSLRAGIGEKLFF
TRBV5-5	TRBJ2-1	CASSFRDRNYNEQFF
TRBV27	TRBJ1-1	CASSLIGGQGFGEAFF
TRBV29-1	TRBJ2-3	CSVSQGARGLDTQYF
TRBV12-3/TRBV12-4	TRBJ2-4	CASGTGSRAYF